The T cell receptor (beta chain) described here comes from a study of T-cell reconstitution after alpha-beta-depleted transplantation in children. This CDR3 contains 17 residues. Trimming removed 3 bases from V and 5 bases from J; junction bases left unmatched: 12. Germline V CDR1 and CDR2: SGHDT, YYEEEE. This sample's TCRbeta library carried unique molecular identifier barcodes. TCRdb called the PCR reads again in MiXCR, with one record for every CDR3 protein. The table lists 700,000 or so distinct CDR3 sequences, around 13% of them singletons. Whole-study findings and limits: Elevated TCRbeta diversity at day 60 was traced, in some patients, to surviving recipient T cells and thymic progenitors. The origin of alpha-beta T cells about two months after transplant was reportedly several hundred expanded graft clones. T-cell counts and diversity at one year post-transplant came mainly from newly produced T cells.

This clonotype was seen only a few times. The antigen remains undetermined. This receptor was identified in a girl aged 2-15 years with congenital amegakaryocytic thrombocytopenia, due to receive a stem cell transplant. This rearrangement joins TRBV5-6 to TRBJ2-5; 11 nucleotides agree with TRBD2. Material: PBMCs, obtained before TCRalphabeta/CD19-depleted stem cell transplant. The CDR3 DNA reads TGTGCCAGCAGCTCCAGACTAGCGGGACACTATTGGGAGACCCAGTACTTC. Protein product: CASSSRLAGHYWETQYF. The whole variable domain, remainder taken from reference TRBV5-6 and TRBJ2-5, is DAGVTQSPTHLIKTRGQQVTLRCSPKSGHDTVSWYQQALGQGPQFIFQYYEEEERQRGNFPDRFSGHQFPNYSSELNVNALLLGDSALYLCASSSRLAGHYWETQYFGPGTRLLVL.